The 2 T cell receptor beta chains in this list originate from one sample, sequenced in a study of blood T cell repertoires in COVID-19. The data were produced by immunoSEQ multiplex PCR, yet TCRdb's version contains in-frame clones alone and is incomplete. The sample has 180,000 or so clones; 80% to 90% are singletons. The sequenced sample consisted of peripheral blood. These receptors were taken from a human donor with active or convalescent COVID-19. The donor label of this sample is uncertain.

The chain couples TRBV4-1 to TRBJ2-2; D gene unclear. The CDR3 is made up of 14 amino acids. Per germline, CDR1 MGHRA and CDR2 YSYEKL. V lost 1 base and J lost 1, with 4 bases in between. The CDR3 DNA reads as TGCGCCAGCAGCCAAGCCCTGAACACCGGGGAGCTGTTTTTT. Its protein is CASSQALNTGELFF.

CDR3 loop: CASSLGIAGVVNEQFF. CDR3 in DNA: TGTGCCAGCAGCTTAGGGATAGCGGGAGTGGTCAATGAGCAGTTCTTC. V usage is TRBV7-3 and J usage is TRBJ2-1; 9 bases map to TRBD2. CDR1 is SGHTA and CDR2 is FQGTGA in the germline V gene. The CDR3 length is 16 residues. Trimming at V came to 2 bases and at J to 6 bases, leaving 8 bases not matched to a gene.